One and the same sample provided the 20 T cell receptor beta chains below, sequenced in a study of regulatory T cells in long-lasting Graves disease. Time point denoted: newly diagnosed GD, antithyroid drugs for less than 3 months. PBMCs were the source of the RNA used for TCR sequencing. Assembly of TCR beta libraries relied on iRepertoire HTBI primers together with Arm-PCR of CDR3 regions. TCRdb ran MiXCR on the multiplex PCR reads and lists one entry per CDR3 protein. This sample has around 450,000 distinct CDR3 sequences, with 15% to 20% found just once. These data were likewise used in another study, on T cells in Graves' hyperthyroidism and ophthalmopathy.

The sequencing used peripheral blood mononuclear cells (PBMCs), collected at new diagnosis, from a patient treated with antithyroid drugs. These receptors all come from a man aged 35 to 55 with Graves disease.

The rearrangement uses TRBV6-2 or TRBV6-3 and TRBJ2-3; D uncertain. The CDR3 contains 14 residues. Per the germline V gene, CDR1 is MNHEY and CDR2 is SVGEGT. V was pared by 6 bases and J by 6 bases, with 16 bases between. CDR3 DNA: TGTGCCAGCAGCTCCGGCTTCAATAAGGATACGCAGTATTTT. Encoded protein: CASSSGFNKDTQYF.

This clonotype has just a few counts. The V call is TRBV5-1, the J call TRBJ2-2; 8 bases align to TRBD2. The CDR3 runs 15 residues. Germline V gives CDR1 SGHRS, CDR2 YFSETQ. J gave up 5 bases and V 4 bases, and 7 bases lay outside the gene matches. CDR3 protein: CASSVSAGGTGELFF. CDR3 in DNA: TGCGCCAGCAGCGTCAGCGCGGGAGGTACCGGGGAGCTGTTTTTT.

The chain joins TRBV12-3 or TRBV12-4 to TRBJ1-5; maybe TRBD1 (5 bases). Trimming pared 3 bases from V and 0 bases from J, leaving 18 bases between. This CDR3 is 18 amino acids long. CDR3: CASSFGPQGGYSNQPQHF. DNA for the CDR3: TGTGCCAGCAGTTTCGGTCCGCAGGGTGGCTATAGCAATCAGCCCCAGCATTTT.

This chain's CDR3 is CASSQGLAGGSYNEQFF. The CDR3 nucleotides read TGTGCCAGCAGCCAAGGACTAGCGGGCGGGTCCTACAATGAGCAGTTCTTC. The J gene is TRBJ2-1, the V gene TRBV3-1; 10 nucleotides align to TRBD2. V gave up 1 base and J gave up 1 base; unmatched junction bases: 4. Looked up from germline, CDR1 is LGHDT and CDR2 is YNNKEL (reference sequence). The CDR3 runs to 17 residues.

The rearrangement links TRBV2 to TRBJ2-1; 7 nucleotides agree with TRBD2. V shed 6 bases and J 9 bases; nucleotides not matched to a gene: 11. This CDR3 contains 14 residues. Germline V gives CDR1 SNHLY, CDR2 FYNNEI. CDR3 protein: CASRRGREKSEQFF. The CDR3 nucleotides read TGTGCCAGCAGGAGAGGGCGGGAGAAGAGTGAGCAGTTCTTC.

This clonotype was seen at least ten times. V and J are TRBV5-1 and TRBJ1-1; 11 nucleotides line up with TRBD1. The germline gives CDR1 SGHRS, CDR2 YFSETQ. The V and J ends lost 4 bases and 5 bases, in that order; junction bases with no gene match: 10. This CDR3 is 16 amino acids long. The CDR3 coding sequence is TGCGCCAGCAGCCGCAGCGGGACAGGGGGAGATACTGAAGCTTTCTTT. Protein: CASSRSGTGGDTEAFF.

This chain links TRBV5-1 with TRBJ2-1; 11 bases are shared with TRBD2. Gene TRBJ2-5 matches the end of the DNA better, so the J call may be wrong. Germline CDR1 reads SGHRS; CDR2 reads YFSETQ. This CDR3 contains 15 residues. CDR3 in DNA: TGCGCCAGCAGCTTGGTAGCGGGAGGGGTGGAGACCCAGTACTTC. Translating it yields CASSLVAGGVETQYF.

This clonotype was seen a few times. V and J are TRBV30 and TRBJ2-6; the D gene is possibly TRBD1 (7 bases). V was cut by 3 bases and J by 0 bases, with 15 bases left in between. The CDR3 loop spans 17 amino acids. Germline lookup yields CDR1 GTSNPN and CDR2 SVGIG (reference sequence). CDR3 region: CAWRGRQGLSGANVLTF. CDR3 sequence (DNA): TGTGCCTGGAGGGGGAGACAGGGACTCTCTGGGGCCAACGTCCTGACTTTC.

The chain links TRBV30 to TRBJ2-1; D remains ambiguous. From germline, CDR1 is GTSNPN and CDR2 SVGIG (reference sequence). The CDR3 has 13 residues. The ends were cut back, 0 bases at V and 9 bases at J, with 12 bases in the middle. CDR3 DNA: TGTGCCTGGAGTGTTGGCGAAGGGCTTGAGCAGTTCTTC. Residues: CAWSVGEGLEQFF.

In this sample, this clonotype turned up a few times. In nucleotides, the CDR3 is TGTGCCAGCAGTTCCCGGCAGCGAACAGCTAACTATGGCTACACCTTC. It yields the protein CASSSRQRTANYGYTF. The chain couples TRBV12-3 or TRBV12-4 to TRBJ1-2; unclear D gene. V was shortened by 4 bases and J by 0 bases, with 15 bases between the two germline ends. The CDR3 contains 16 residues.

This clonotype was seen more than once but under ten times. The chain joins TRBV9 to TRBJ1-6; no clear D gene. V lost 0 bases to trimming and J lost 9 bases, with 13 bases between them. From germline, CDR1 is SGDLS and CDR2 YYNGEE. The length of the CDR3 is 15 residues. CDR3 nucleotides: TGTGCCAGCAGCGTAGAAGCGGGAGGAAGTTCACCCCTCCACTTT. Protein: CASSVEAGGSSPLHF.

This clonotype has at least ten counts. In DNA form, the CDR3 reads TGCGCCAGCAGCTTGAGCGGAAAGGGCCACGAGCAGTACTTC. Translation: CASSLSGKGHEQYF. J is TRBJ2-7 and V is TRBV5-1, with D tentatively TRBD2 (5 bases). Germline CDR1 SGHRS, CDR2 YFSETQ. The ends were cut back, 1 base at V and 5 bases at J, with 13 bases in the middle. This CDR3 has 14 amino acids.

Concerning this clonotype: A read error may produce the germline difference seen at one junction end. This chain joins TRBV20-1 and TRBJ2-1; unclear D gene. The germline V gene has CDR1 DFQATT and CDR2 SNEGSKA (reference sequence). The CDR3 is made up of 14 amino acids. The CDR3 DNA is TGCAGTGCGTATCCTAGATACACCTACAATGAGCAGCTCTTC. Residues: CSAYPRYTYNEQLF.

This clonotype has at least ten counts. V gene TRBV20-1 combines with J gene TRBJ2-7; TRBD1 aligns across 9 bases. The germline V gene encodes CDR1 DFQATT and CDR2 SNEGSKA (reference sequence). The CDR3 has 12 amino acids. The V and J ends lost 6 bases and 5 bases, in that order; junction bases with no gene match: 5. CDR3 DNA sequence: TGCAGTGCCGTTGGGACAGGGAACGAGCAGTACTTC. Residues: CSAVGTGNEQYF.

This clonotype appeared a few times. The rearrangement links TRBV10-3 to TRBJ1-1, with D perhaps TRBD1 (6 bases). The V end was cut by 3 bases, the J end by 2 bases, with 13 bases between. The CDR3 covers 15 residues. CDR1 is ENHRY and CDR2 is SYGVKD in the germline V gene. The CDR3 region is CAISDPQGGNTEAFF. CDR3 nucleotides: TGTGCCATCAGTGACCCACAGGGAGGCAACACTGAAGCTTTCTTT.

This clonotype was counted at least ten times. This chain joins TRBV12-3 or TRBV12-4 and TRBJ1-1; unclear D gene. The length of the CDR3 is 14 residues. Trimming stripped 1 base from V and 4 bases from J, with 10 bases between. The CDR3 sequence is CASSLGRRVTEAFF. The DNA of the CDR3 is TGTGCCAGCAGTTTAGGCCGTAGGGTCACTGAAGCTTTCTTT.

The sample holds many counts of this clonotype. This chain connects TRBV28 to TRBJ1-1, with a weak D call TRBD1 (5 bases). The CDR3 spans 14 residues. CDR1 and CDR2 from the germline V gene are MDHEN and SYDVKM. Trimming shortened V by 6 bases and J by 0 bases, and 11 bases separated the two germline ends. CDR3 sequence: CASRMGGLNTEAFF. CDR3 in DNA: TGTGCCAGCAGAATGGGGGGTTTGAACACTGAAGCTTTCTTT.

This clonotype was detected many times. The chain is built from TRBV29-1 and TRBJ2-6; 9 bases align to TRBD1. The trim removed 6 bases at V and 4 bases at J, leaving 10 bases unmatched. CDR3 size: 16 residues. Germline V gives CDR1 SQVTM, CDR2 ANQGSEA. CDR3 nucleotides: TGCAGCGTAGACCGGGACAGGGAGGACGGGGCCAACGTCCTGACTTTC. This gives the protein CSVDRDREDGANVLTF.

This clonotype has a handful of counts. V usage is TRBV10-3 and J usage is TRBJ1-2, with D hard to call. CDR1 is ENHRY, CDR2 SYGVKD, per germline. The V end was cut by 0 bases, the J end by 11 bases, with 13 bases between. The CDR3 covers 13 residues. This chain's CDR3 is CAISESGPPHYTF. CDR3 in DNA: TGTGCCATCAGTGAGTCCGGTCCTCCCCATTACACCTTC.

The table lists this clonotype with many counts. V usage is TRBV28 and J usage is TRBJ2-2, with TRBD2 matching over 11 bases. V lost 8 bases, J lost 6 bases, and 5 bases stayed unmatched. CDR1 and CDR2 from the germline V gene are MDHEN and SYDVKM. The CDR3 is 14 residues long. CDR3 loop: CASVAGGPSGELFF. CDR3 nucleotides: TGTGCCAGCGTAGCGGGAGGGCCGTCCGGGGAGCTGTTTTTT.